The 15 T cell receptor beta chains reported below all come from one sample, sequenced in a study of T cell repertoires in cytomegalovirus infection. TCRdb used MiXCR to reprocess the reads, holding one entry per CDR3 protein. The table records about 400,000 distinct CDR3 sequences, about 35% of them present only once. Antigens of these TCRs are unknown. The sample consisted of cultured PBMCs, taken from culture after CMV antigen stimulation. The receptors stem from a human donor in good health (CMV status not recorded). Some clones in this sample may be carry-over from other donors' samples.

The V gene is TRBV12-3 or TRBV12-4, the J gene TRBJ1-4; D unresolved. This CDR3 is built from 14 residues. The V gene lost 4 bases and the J gene lost 8 bases, with 14 bases spanning the gap. The CDR3, as DNA: TGTGCCAGCAGTTCCGGACGGGGTGGGGAAAAACTGTTTTTT. It specifies CASSSGRGGEKLFF.

The chain uses TRBV19 and TRBJ1-2; a weak D match, TRBD1 (5 bases). Germline CDR1 reads LNHDA; CDR2 reads SQIVND (reference sequence). Trimming removed 3 bases from V and 3 bases from J, with 26 bases in between. CDR3 length equals 19 residues. The CDR3 loop is CASSIPGGFGRVKDYGYTF. CDR3 coding DNA: TGTGCCAGTAGTATTCCCGGGGGGTTCGGCAGGGTGAAGGACTATGGCTACACCTTC. The full variable domain, with the rest looked up from reference TRBV19 and TRBJ1-2, is DGGITQSPKYLFRKEGQNVTLSCEQNLNHDAMYWYRQDPGQGLRLIYYSQIVNDFQKGDIAEGYSVSREKKESFPLTVTSAQKNPTAFYLCASSIPGGFGRVKDYGYTFGSGTRLTVV.

The chain has TRBV7-8 and TRBJ2-1; D gene uncertain. Germline CDR1 is SGHVS and CDR2 is FQNEAQ. The CDR3 has 12 residues. Trimming left V 3 bases short and J 10 bases short, with 10 bases between. CDR3 region: CASSFLGLEQFF. Written as DNA, the CDR3 is TGTGCCAGCAGCTTCCTCGGGTTAGAGCAGTTCTTC.

This clonotype was observed a few times. The chain is built from TRBV28 and TRBJ1-2; D ambiguous. The V and J ends lost 3 bases and 4 bases respectively, with 9 bases between them. This CDR3 has 13 residues. Germline loops: CDR1 MDHEN, CDR2 SYDVKM. In DNA form, the CDR3 reads TGTGCCAGCAGTTTCCACAGCCCCTATGGCTACACCTTC. This translates into CASSFHSPYGYTF.

The rearrangement joins TRBV3-1 to TRBJ1-4, with 7 bases identical to TRBD1. The CDR3 covers 14 residues. Looked up from germline, CDR1 is LGHDT and CDR2 is YNNKEL (reference sequence). J was trimmed by 4 bases and V by 4 bases; bases with no gene match: 3. The CDR3 DNA reads TGTGCCAGCAGCCTTGGGACAGATAATGAAAAACTGTTTTTT. Amino acid sequence: CASSLGTDNEKLFF.

This chain uses TRBV24-1 with TRBJ1-2, with a weak D call TRBD1 (5 bases). Germline V gives CDR1 KGHDR, CDR2 SFDVKD. The length of the CDR3 is 12 residues. V was trimmed by 7 bases and J by 8 bases, leaving 13 bases between them. CDR3 coding DNA: TGTGCCACCAGCGAGGCAGGGTTCGGCTACACCTTC. This sequence encodes CATSEAGFGYTF.

The V call is TRBV4-3, the J call TRBJ1-1; D ambiguous. Germline lookup yields CDR1 LGHNA and CDR2 YSLEER. V lost 0 bases, J lost 7 bases, and 12 bases lay in between. This CDR3 contains 14 residues. This chain's CDR3 is CASSQDMSGIEAFF. CDR3 nucleotide sequence: TGCGCCAGCAGCCAAGATATGTCGGGAATTGAAGCTTTCTTT.

This clonotype has a handful of counts. The rearrangement joins TRBV7-2 to TRBJ2-2, with D possibly being TRBD1 (6 bases). CDR1 is SGHTA, CDR2 FQGNSA, per germline. The CDR3 runs to 15 residues. The V gene lost 5 bases and the J gene lost 5 bases, with 15 bases spanning the gap. As DNA, the CDR3 is TGTGCCAGCAGCCGCACAGGGTTGTCGACCGGGGAGCTGTTTTTT. It encodes CASSRTGLSTGELFF.

This clonotype was picked up a small number of times. The genes are TRBV12-3 or TRBV12-4 and TRBJ2-5; D tentatively reads TRBD1 or TRBD2 (5 bases each). Trimming cost V 8 bases and J 3 bases, with 16 bases left between them. CDR3 length: 14 amino acids. CDR3 sequence (DNA): TGTGCCAGCGGGACCCCTGGCGGAGAAGAGACCCAGTACTTC. It codes for CASGTPGGEETQYF.

V usage is TRBV12-3 or TRBV12-4 and J usage is TRBJ1-5; 10 bases map to TRBD1. The CDR3 sequence is 14 residues long. The V segment lost 6 bases and the J segment 7 bases; nucleotides outside the gene matches: 6. The CDR3 sequence: CASSRTGGGQPQHF. CDR3 DNA sequence: TGTGCCAGCAGCCGGACAGGGGGAGGCCAGCCCCAGCATTTT.

This chain links TRBV11-2 with TRBJ2-7; D may be TRBD1 (5 bases). Deletions cut 1 base from V and 0 bases from J, with 10 bases between. This CDR3 has 15 residues. In germline, CDR1 is SGHAT, CDR2 FQNNGV. The CDR3 sequence is CASSLGWTFSYEQYV. The CDR3 DNA follows: TGTGCCAGCAGCTTAGGTTGGACATTCTCCTACGAGCAGTACGTC.

The chain joins TRBV7-6 to TRBJ1-2; D not certain. V was cut by 5 bases and J by 4 bases, with 8 bases left in between. Germline CDR1 is SGHVS and CDR2 is FNYEAQ. The CDR3 consists of 12 residues. CDR3 amino acids: CASSDARYGYTF. DNA of the CDR3: TGTGCCAGCAGCGATGCCCGCTATGGCTACACCTTC.

The J gene is TRBJ1-5, the V gene TRBV2; tentatively, D is TRBD1 (6 bases). The CDR3 spans 15 residues. Between the trimmed V and J ends, which lost 2 bases and 0 bases, there was a span of 8 bases. Germline values: CDR1 SNHLY, CDR2 FYNNEI. The CDR3 protein is CASSETTGSNQPQHF. The CDR3 coding sequence is TGTGCCAGCAGTGAAACGACAGGTAGCAATCAGCCCCAGCATTTT.

The chain recombines TRBV7-8 with TRBJ2-5, with D possibly matching TRBD2 (5 bases). The germline V gene has CDR1 SGHVS and CDR2 FQNEAQ. There are 14 residues in the CDR3. The V and J ends lost 6 bases and 7 bases respectively, with 18 bases between them. The CDR3 loop reads CASSLSGLAGTQYF. In DNA, the CDR3 is TGTGCCAGCAGTCTTTCTGGGCTAGCAGGGACCCAGTACTTC.

This chain connects TRBV20-1 to TRBJ1-1, with 11 bases identical to TRBD1. Per germline, CDR1 DFQATT and CDR2 SNEGSKA (reference sequence). This CDR3 is built from 15 residues. V shed 3 bases and J 4 bases; nucleotides not matched to a gene: 7. CDR3 region: CSASRTGGIGTEAFF. The CDR3, as DNA: TGCAGTGCTAGTCGGACAGGGGGCATCGGCACTGAAGCTTTCTTT.